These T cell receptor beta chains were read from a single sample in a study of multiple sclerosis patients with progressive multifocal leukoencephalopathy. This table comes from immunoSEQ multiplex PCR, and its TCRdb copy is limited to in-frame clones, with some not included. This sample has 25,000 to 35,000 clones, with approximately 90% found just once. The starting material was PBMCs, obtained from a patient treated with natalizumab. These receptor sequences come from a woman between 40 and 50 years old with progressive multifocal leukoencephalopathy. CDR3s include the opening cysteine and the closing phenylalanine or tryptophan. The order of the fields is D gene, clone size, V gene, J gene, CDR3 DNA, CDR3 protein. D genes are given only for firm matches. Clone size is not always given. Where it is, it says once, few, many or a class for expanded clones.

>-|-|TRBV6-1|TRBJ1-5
TGTGCCAGCACTGGGGCTCGCAATCAGCCCCAGCATTTT
CASTGARNQPQHF
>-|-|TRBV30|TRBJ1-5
TGTGCCTGGAGCAGGGGCTCGGGTCTGAATCAGCCCCAGCATTTT
CAWSRGSGLNQPQHF
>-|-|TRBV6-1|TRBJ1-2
TGTGCCAGCAGTGAACAGGAATACTATGGCTACACCTTC
CASSEQEYYGYTF
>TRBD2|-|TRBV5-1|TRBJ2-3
TGCGCCAGCAGCGGAAGCGGGAGGGGGGAAATTAGCACAGATACGCAGTATTTT
CASSGSGRGEISTDTQYF
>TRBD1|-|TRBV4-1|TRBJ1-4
TGCGCCAGCAGCCGCGGGACAGGGAGGGATGAAAAACTGTTTTTT
CASSRGTGRDEKLFF
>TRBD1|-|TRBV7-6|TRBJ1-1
TGTGCCAGCAGCTCCCAGGACAGGCCTGGCACTGAAGCTTTCTTT
CASSSQDRPGTEAFF
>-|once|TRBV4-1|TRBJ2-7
TGCGCCAGCAGCCAAGCCGGAACAGGGCCCTACGAGCAGTACTTC
CASSQAGTGPYEQYF
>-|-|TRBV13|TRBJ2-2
TGTGCCAGCAGATACTCGCGGCACACCGGGGAGCTGTTTTTT
CASRYSRHTGELFF
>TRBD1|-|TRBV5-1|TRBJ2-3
TGCGCCAGCAACAGGGGTGACTACACAGATACGCAGTATTTT
CASNRGDYTDTQYF
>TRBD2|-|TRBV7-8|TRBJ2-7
TGTGCCAGCAGCTACCCGACTAGCGGGGGGACAAGCTCCTACGAGCAGTACTTC
CASSYPTSGGTSSYEQYF
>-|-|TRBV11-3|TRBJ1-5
TGTGCCAGCAGCTTCAACAGTGGTAGCAATCAGCCCCAGCATTTT
CASSFNSGSNQPQHF
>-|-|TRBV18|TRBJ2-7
TGTGCCAGCTCACGGGCTCCCCAAACCTACGAGCAGTACTTC
CASSRAPQTYEQYF
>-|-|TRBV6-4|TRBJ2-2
TGTGCCAGCAGTGACGAGGCAGGGGCGAACACCGGGGAGCTGTTTTTT
CASSDEAGANTGELFF
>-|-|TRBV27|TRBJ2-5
TGTGCCAGCAGTCCCCGCAGGGATATGAAGACCCAGTACTTC
CASSPRRDMKTQYF
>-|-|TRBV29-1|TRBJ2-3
TGCAGCGCCGCGGTAAGAAGCACAGATACGCAGTATTTT
CSAAVRSTDTQYF
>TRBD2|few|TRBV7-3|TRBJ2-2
TGTGCCAGCAGCTTATTAGGCGGAGCGGGAGGCCGCACCGGGGAGCTGTTTTTT
CASSLLGGAGGRTGELFF
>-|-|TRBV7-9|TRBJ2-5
TGTGCCAGCAGCTTAGGCAGGGGCGAGACCCAGTACTTC
CASSLGRGETQYF
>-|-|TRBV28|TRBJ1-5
TGTGCCAGCAGTCCATCCTCTGGACATGCCGGAAGGAGGGGGCATTTT
CASSPSSGHAGRRGHF
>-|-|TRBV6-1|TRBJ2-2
TGTGCCAGCAGTGACTATACGGTAAAGGGGGAGCTGTTTTTT
CASSDYTVKGELFF
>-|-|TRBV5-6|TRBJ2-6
TGTGCCAGCCAGCCGAACAATAAGTCACAAAGTCGGGCCAACGTCCTGACTTTC
CASQPNNKSQSRANVLTF
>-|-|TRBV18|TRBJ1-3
TGTGCCAGCTCGCCCACAGGCGAATCCATATATTTT
CASSPTGESIYF
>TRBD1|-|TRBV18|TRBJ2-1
TGTGCCAGCTCACCCGGACAGGGTTTCAATGAGCAGTTCTTC
CASSPGQGFNEQFF
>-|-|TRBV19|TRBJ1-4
TGTGCCAGTAGTATAGACGGAAGGGTCAAGGAAAAACTGTTTTTT
CASSIDGRVKEKLFF
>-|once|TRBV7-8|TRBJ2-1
TGTGCCAGCAGCTTAGCCCCGGGGCTCGGTAATGAGCAGTTCTTC
CASSLAPGLGNEQFF
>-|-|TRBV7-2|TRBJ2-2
TGTGCCAGCAGCCCGCAGGGGACTCTATCCGTCGGGGAGCTGTTTTTT
CASSPQGTLSVGELFF
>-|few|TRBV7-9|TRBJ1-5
TGTGCCAGCAGCTTAGATTCTGGAAATCAGCCCCAGCATTTT
CASSLDSGNQPQHF
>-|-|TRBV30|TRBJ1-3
TGTGCCTGGAGACCGAACTCTGGAAACACCATATATTTT
CAWRPNSGNTIYF
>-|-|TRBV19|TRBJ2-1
TGTGCCAGTAGTATCGTGGCGAGCCCCTACAATGAGCAGTTCTTC
CASSIVASPYNEQFF
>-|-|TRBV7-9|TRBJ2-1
TGTGCCAGCAGCCCACCTACTGGGCAACAGTTCTTC
CASSPPTGQQFF
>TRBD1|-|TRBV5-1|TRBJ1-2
TGCGCCAGCAGCTTGGCCAACAGGGGGCCCAGTGGCTACACCTTC
CASSLANRGPSGYTF
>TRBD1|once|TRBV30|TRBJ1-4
TGTGCCTGGAGCCAGGGGACAGGGGAGCGGGAAAAACTGTTTTTT
CAWSQGTGEREKLFF
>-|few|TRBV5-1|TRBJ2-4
TGCGCCAGCAGCTTACCTACAGGGCGGGACATTCAGTACTTC
CASSLPTGRDIQYF
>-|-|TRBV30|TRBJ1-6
TGTGCCTGGGCGGACAGTTATAATTCACCCCTCCACTTT
CAWADSYNSPLHF
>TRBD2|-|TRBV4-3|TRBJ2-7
TGCGCCAGCAGCCAAGACGGCGGGGGATCTATAGCCTACGAGCAGTACTTC
CASSQDGGGSIAYEQYF
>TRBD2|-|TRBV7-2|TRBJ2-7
TGTGCCAGCAGCTGGGAACTAGCGGGGGGTCGGAACGAGCAGTACTTC
CASSWELAGGRNEQYF
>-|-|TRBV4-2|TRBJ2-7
TGTGCCAGCAGCCAGGGGGACGGGGGAACCTACGAGCAGTACTTC
CASSQGDGGTYEQYF
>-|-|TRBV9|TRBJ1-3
TGTGCCAGCAGCGACCAAGGGAGTGGAAACACCATATATTTT
CASSDQGSGNTIYF
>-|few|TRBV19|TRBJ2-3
TGTGCCAGTAGTCAGGGACACGGCACAGATACGCAGTATTTT
CASSQGHGTDTQYF
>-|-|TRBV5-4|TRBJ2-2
TGTGCCAGCAGCTCCCCAGGGGCGTTAACCGGGGAGCTGTTTTTT
CASSSPGALTGELFF
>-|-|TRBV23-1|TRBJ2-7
TGCGCCAGCAGTCTTCTCGAGGCCTCCTGGGGGAAACCCTACGAGCAGTACTTC
CASSLLEASWGKPYEQYF
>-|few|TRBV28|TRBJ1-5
TGTGCCAGCACCCCCGCAGGGTTTTATCAGCCCCAGCATTTT
CASTPAGFYQPQHF
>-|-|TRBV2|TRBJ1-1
TGTGCCAGCACCGAGTTGGAGAACACTGAAGCTTTCTTT
CASTELENTEAFF
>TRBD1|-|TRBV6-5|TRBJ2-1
TGTGCCAGCATCGACGCCGGGACAGGTAAAAATGAGCAGTTCTTC
CASIDAGTGKNEQFF
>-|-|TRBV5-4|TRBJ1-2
TGTGCCAGCAGCGCGGGGAAACCTAACTATGGCTACACCTTC
CASSAGKPNYGYTF
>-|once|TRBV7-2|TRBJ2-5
TGTGCCAGCAGCACTATAGGGGGGCGAGAGACCCAGTACTTC
CASSTIGGRETQYF
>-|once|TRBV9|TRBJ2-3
TGTGCCAGCAGCGTAGTAAGGTCGGATACGCAGTATTTT
CASSVVRSDTQYF